The 9 T cell receptor beta chains listed next were all sequenced from one sample in a study of blood T cells in healthy people across ages. Through a sample-barcoded 5' primer and a J-beta primer mix, a second PCR was run for roughly 7 to 11 cycles. TCRdb processed the 5' RACE reads anew with MiXCR; each CDR3 protein has one entry. The top ten hold 10% to 15% of the sample, which has over 950,000 distinct CDR3 sequences, roughly two fifths seen once. The sequenced sample consisted of blood. All receptors come from a young man in good health.

In its sample, this clonotype was seen a few times. The CDR3 nucleotides read TGTGCCAGCAGGACGGGACAGACCTACAATGAGCAGTTCTTC. Amino acids: CASRTGQTYNEQFF. The V gene is TRBV12-3 or TRBV12-4, the J gene TRBJ2-1; 7 bases agree with TRBD1. After removal of 6 bases from V and 2 bases from J, the junction contained 4 bases not matched to a gene. This CDR3 contains 14 residues.

This clonotype was recorded a few times. The chain couples TRBV27 to TRBJ2-3, with a tentative D call TRBD1 (6 bases). The V gene lost 8 bases and the J gene lost 5 bases, with 14 bases spanning the gap. Germline assignment: CDR1 MNHEY and CDR2 SMNVEV (reference sequence). The CDR3 extends over 13 amino acids. CDR3 in amino acids: CASGGPGGDTQYF. The CDR3 DNA reads as TGTGCCAGCGGGGGCCCCGGAGGAGATACGCAGTATTTT.

The J gene is TRBJ1-1, the V gene TRBV9, with 7 nucleotides matching TRBD1. The CDR3 extends over 15 amino acids. J lost 1 base, V lost 3 bases, and 6 bases had no gene match. Germline CDR1 is SGDLS and CDR2 is YYNGEE. The CDR3 DNA follows: TGTGCCAGCAGCGCCAAGGGACAGCAGAACACTGAAGCTTTCTTT. As protein: CASSAKGQQNTEAFF.

This clonotype was recorded a few times. This rearrangement joins TRBV20-1 to TRBJ2-7; the D gene could be TRBD1 or TRBD2 (5 bases each). V was trimmed by 4 bases and J by 0 bases, leaving 13 bases between them. Germline lookup yields CDR1 DFQATT and CDR2 SNEGSKA (reference sequence). The CDR3 has 14 residues. CDR3 bases: TGCAGTGCTAAGGGACCGTTAAGCTCCTACGAGCAGTACTTC. Residues: CSAKGPLSSYEQYF.

This clonotype was counted ten times or more. The V and J genes are TRBV20-1 and TRBJ1-2; D might be TRBD1 (5 bases). The CDR3 consists of 14 residues. Germline V gene data show CDR1 as DFQATT and CDR2 as SNEGSKA (reference sequence). Between the trimmed V and J ends, which lost 0 bases and 3 bases, there was a span of 11 bases. In DNA, the CDR3 is TGCAGTGCTAGAGAGGCTGCAGGGCACTATGGCTACACCTTC. Protein product: CSAREAAGHYGYTF.

The CDR3, as DNA: TGTGCCAGCAGTGACGAAGGACTAGCGGACCTCTCTGGGGCCAACGTCCTGACTTTC. Translating gives CASSDEGLADLSGANVLTF. The chain has TRBV6-4 and TRBJ2-6; 10 bases map to TRBD2. The V segment lost 2 bases and the J segment 0 bases; nucleotides outside the gene matches: 7. The CDR3 covers 19 residues. The V gene's germline CDR1 is MRHNA and CDR2 SNTAGT.

This clonotype was detected a few times. The genes are TRBV7-8 and TRBJ1-1; TRBD1 agrees at 10 bases. Germline V gene sequence: CDR1 SGHVS, CDR2 FQNEAQ. V trimming: 5 bases; J trimming: 4 bases; junction bases outside the gene matches: 7. The CDR3 sequence is 15 residues long. The CDR3 nucleotides read TGTGCCAGCAGCCGATTGACAGGGGGCTTCACTGAAGCTTTCTTT. Encoded protein: CASSRLTGGFTEAFF. Full variable domain (remainder filled in from reference TRBV7-8 and TRBJ1-1): GAGVSQSPRYKVAKRGQDVALRCDPISGHVSLFWYQQALGQGPEFLTYFQNEAQLDKSGLPSDRFFAERPEGSVSTLKIQRTQQEDSAVYLCASSRLTGGFTEAFFGQGTRLTVV.

The chain carries TRBV6-5 and TRBJ1-4, with D uncertain. V shed 2 bases and J shed 4 bases, with 11 bases lying between them. CDR1 MNHEY and CDR2 SVGAGI come from the germline V gene. This CDR3 contains 15 residues. The CDR3 sequence: CASSYKRGYNEKLFF. The CDR3 DNA follows: TGTGCCAGCAGTTACAAGAGAGGATATAATGAAAAACTGTTTTTT.

This rearrangement joins TRBV12-3 or TRBV12-4 to TRBJ2-5; possible D gene TRBD2, 5 bases. The CDR3 runs to 15 residues. Trimming stripped 6 bases from V and 10 bases from J, with 24 bases between. CDR3 region: CASSRMVSRAEGQYF. CDR3 in DNA: TGTGCCAGCAGCCGCATGGTCTCTAGAGCGGAAGGCCAGTACTTC.